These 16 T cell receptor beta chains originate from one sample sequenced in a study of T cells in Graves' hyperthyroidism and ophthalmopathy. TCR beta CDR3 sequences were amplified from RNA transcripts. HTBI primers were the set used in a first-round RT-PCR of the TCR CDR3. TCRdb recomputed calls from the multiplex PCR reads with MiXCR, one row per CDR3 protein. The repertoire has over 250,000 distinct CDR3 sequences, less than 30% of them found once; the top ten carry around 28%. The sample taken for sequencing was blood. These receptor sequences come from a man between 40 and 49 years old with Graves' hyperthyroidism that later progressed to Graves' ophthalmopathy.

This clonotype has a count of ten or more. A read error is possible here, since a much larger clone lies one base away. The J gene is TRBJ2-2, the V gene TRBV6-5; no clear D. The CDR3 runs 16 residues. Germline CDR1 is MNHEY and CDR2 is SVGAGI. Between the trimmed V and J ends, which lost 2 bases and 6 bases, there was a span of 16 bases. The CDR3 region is CASSYILADKAGELFF. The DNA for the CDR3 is TGTGCCAGCAGTTACATATTGGCAGACAAAGCCGGGGAGCTGTTTTTT.

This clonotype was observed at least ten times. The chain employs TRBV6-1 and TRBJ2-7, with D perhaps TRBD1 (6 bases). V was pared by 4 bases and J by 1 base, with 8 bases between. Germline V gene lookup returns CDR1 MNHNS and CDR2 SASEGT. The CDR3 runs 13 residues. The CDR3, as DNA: TGTGCCAGCAGTGGACAGGAATCCTACGAGCAGTACTTC. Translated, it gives CASSGQESYEQYF.

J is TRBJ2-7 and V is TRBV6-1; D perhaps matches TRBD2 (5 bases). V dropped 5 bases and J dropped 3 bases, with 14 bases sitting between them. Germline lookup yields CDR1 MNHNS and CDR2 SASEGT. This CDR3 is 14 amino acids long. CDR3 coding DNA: TGTGCCAGCAGTCTGGACTGGGGAAACTACGAGCAGTACTTC. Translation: CASSLDWGNYEQYF.

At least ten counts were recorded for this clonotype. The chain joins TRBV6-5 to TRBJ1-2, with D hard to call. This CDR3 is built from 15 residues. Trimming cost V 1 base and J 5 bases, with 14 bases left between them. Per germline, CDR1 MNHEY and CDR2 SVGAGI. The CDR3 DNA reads TGTGCCAGCAGTTACTACCCGGTTGTAGGGTATGGCTACACCTTC. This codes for CASSYYPVVGYGYTF.

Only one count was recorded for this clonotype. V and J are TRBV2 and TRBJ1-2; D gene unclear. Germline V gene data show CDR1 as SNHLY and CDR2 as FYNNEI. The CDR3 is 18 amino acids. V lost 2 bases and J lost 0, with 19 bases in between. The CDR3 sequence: CASSEFGPATSSNYGYTF. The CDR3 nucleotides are TGTGCCAGCAGTGAATTTGGGCCGGCCACTTCTTCTAACTATGGCTACACCTTC.

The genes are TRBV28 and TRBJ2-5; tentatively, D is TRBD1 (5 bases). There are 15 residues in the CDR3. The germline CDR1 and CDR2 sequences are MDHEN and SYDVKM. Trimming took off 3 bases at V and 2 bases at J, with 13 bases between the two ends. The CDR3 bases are TGTGCCAGCAGTTTCTCAGGGCCTGTACAAGAGACCCAGTACTTC. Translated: CASSFSGPVQETQYF.

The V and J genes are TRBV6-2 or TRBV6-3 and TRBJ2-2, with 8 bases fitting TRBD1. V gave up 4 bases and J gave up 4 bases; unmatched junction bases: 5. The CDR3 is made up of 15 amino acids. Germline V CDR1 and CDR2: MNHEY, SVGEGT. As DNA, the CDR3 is TGTGCCAGCAGTTCCCCGGACAGGGTCACCGGGGAGCTGTTTTTT. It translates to CASSSPDRVTGELFF.

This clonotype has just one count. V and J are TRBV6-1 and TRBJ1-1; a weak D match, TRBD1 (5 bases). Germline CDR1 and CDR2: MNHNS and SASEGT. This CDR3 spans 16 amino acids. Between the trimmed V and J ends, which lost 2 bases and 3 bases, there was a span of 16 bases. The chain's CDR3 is CASSELLTEMDTEAFF. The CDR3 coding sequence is TGTGCCAGCAGTGAATTACTGACAGAGATGGACACTGAAGCTTTCTTT.

The CDR3 DNA reads TGTGCCAGCAGCCCTACTCCAGGGACCCCGGCTGAAGCTTTCTTT. It codes for CASSPTPGTPAEAFF. V gene TRBV7-2 combines with J gene TRBJ1-1, with TRBD1 as a possible D gene (5 bases). There are 15 residues in the CDR3. Per germline, CDR1 SGHTA and CDR2 FQGNSA. V dropped 5 bases and J dropped 6 bases, with 19 bases sitting between them. The full variable domain, completed using reference TRBV7-2 and TRBJ1-1, is GAGVSQSPSNKVTEKGKDVELRCDPISGHTALYWYRQSLGQGLEFLIYFQGNSAPDKSGLPSDRFSAERTGGSVSTLTIQRTQQEDSAVYLCASSPTPGTPAEAFFGQGTRLTVV.

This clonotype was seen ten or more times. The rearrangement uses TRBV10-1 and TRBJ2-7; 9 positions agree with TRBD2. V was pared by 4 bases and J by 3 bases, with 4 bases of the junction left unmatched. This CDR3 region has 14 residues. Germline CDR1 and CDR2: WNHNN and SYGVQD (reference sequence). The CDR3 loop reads CASSAGTSFYEQYF. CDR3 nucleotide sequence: TGCGCCAGCAGTGCCGGGACTAGCTTCTACGAGCAGTACTTC.

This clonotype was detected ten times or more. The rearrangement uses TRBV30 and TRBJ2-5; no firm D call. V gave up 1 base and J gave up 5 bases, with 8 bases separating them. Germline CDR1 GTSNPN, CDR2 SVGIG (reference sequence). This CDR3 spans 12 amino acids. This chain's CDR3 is CAWSESRETQYF. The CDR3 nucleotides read TGTGCCTGGAGTGAGTCAAGGGAGACCCAGTACTTC.

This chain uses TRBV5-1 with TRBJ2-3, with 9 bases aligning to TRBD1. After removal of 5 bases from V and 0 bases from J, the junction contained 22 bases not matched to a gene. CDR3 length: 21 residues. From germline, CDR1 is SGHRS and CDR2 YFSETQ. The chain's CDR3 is CASRHTPGTGNPETSTDTQYF. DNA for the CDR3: TGCGCCAGCAGGCATACGCCCGGGACAGGGAATCCCGAGACTAGCACAGATACGCAGTATTTT.

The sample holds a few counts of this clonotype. CDR3 in DNA: TGTGCCAGCAGTTTCGGTCAGGGTCGGGCCGAGCAGTACTTC. Protein: CASSFGQGRAEQYF. The rearrangement joins TRBV12-3 or TRBV12-4 to TRBJ2-7; D is possibly TRBD1 (5 bases). The CDR3 runs to 14 residues. V gave up 3 bases and J gave up 6 bases, with 15 bases separating them.

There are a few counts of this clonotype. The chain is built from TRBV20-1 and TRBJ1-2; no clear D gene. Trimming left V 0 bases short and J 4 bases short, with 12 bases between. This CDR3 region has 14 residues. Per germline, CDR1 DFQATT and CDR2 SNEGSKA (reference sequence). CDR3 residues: CSARDSARSYGYTF. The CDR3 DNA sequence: TGCAGTGCTAGAGATTCGGCCAGGTCCTATGGCTACACCTTC.

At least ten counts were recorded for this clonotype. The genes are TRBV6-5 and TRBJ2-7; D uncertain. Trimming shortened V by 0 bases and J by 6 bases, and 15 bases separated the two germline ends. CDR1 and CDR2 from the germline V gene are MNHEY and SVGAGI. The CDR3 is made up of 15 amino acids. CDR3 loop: CASSYSALTVSEQYF. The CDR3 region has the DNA TGTGCCAGCAGTTACTCGGCCCTAACGGTCTCCGAGCAGTACTTC.

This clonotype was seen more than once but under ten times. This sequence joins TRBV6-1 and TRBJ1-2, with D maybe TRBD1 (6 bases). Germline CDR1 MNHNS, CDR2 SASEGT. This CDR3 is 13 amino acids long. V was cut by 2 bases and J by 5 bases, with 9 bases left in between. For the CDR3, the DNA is TGTGCCAGCAGTGAAAGGGGGATATATGGCTACACCTTC. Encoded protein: CASSERGIYGYTF.